A single sample gave rise to the 30 T cell receptor beta chains below, sequenced in a study of T cells in Graves' hyperthyroidism and ophthalmopathy. The investigators amplified TCR beta CDR3 regions from RNA transcripts. During a first-round RT-PCR of the TCR CDR3, the HTBI primer set was used. TCRdb used MiXCR to reprocess the multiplex PCR reads, holding one entry per CDR3 protein. The sample records approximately 620,000 distinct CDR3 sequences, about 15% being singletons. Specimen: blood. Every receptor here comes from a woman under 40 with Graves' hyperthyroidism that later progressed to Graves' ophthalmopathy.

This clonotype was observed a handful of times. V and J are TRBV29-1 and TRBJ2-1, with D perhaps matching TRBD2 (5 bases). Trimming took off 7 bases at V and 7 bases at J, with 20 bases between the two ends. The CDR3 sequence is 14 residues long. Germline V gene lookup returns CDR1 SQVTM and CDR2 ANQGSEA. CDR3: CSAPIPTGGNEQFF. The CDR3 nucleotides are TGCAGCGCCCCGATCCCCACGGGCGGGAATGAGCAGTTCTTC.

This clonotype was seen repeatedly, ten times or more. This chain links TRBV28 with TRBJ1-1; 7 nucleotides line up with TRBD1. V trimming: 5 bases; J trimming: 1 base; junction bases outside the gene matches: 7. This CDR3 is 15 amino acids long. Germline lookup yields CDR1 MDHEN and CDR2 SYDVKM. CDR3 sequence: CASSTPGQKNTEAFF. The CDR3 DNA is TGTGCCAGCAGTACCCCGGGACAGAAGAACACTGAAGCTTTCTTT.

This clonotype was counted between two and nine times. The gene calls are TRBV15 and TRBJ1-2, with 7 bases fitting TRBD1. The V segment lost 8 bases and the J segment 4 bases; nucleotides outside the gene matches: 10. CDR1 is LNHNV and CDR2 is YYDKDF in the germline V gene (reference sequence). The CDR3 is 14 residues long. CDR3 protein: CATGTRDSFYGYTF. The CDR3 DNA sequence: TGTGCCACCGGGACCAGGGACAGCTTCTATGGCTACACCTTC.

This clonotype was picked up a small number of times. The chain uses TRBV5-1 and TRBJ1-4; 7 bases are shared with TRBD1. The V and J ends lost 5 bases and 8 bases, in that order; junction bases with no gene match: 6. The CDR3 totals 13 residues. Germline CDR1 reads SGHRS; CDR2 reads YFSETQ. CDR3 in amino acids: CASSYRDSEKLFF. As DNA, the CDR3 is TGCGCCAGCAGTTACCGGGACAGCGAAAAACTGTTTTTT.

A word on this clonotype: The junction shows a germline mismatch at one end, possibly a read error. The rearrangement joins TRBV11-2 to TRBJ1-2; maybe TRBD1 (6 bases). The germline V gene encodes CDR1 SGHAT and CDR2 FQNNGV. The CDR3 covers 11 residues. This CDR3 reads CASSLTGHPAF. DNA of the CDR3: TGTGCCAGCAGTCTGACGGGACACCCCGCCTTC.

There are a few counts of this clonotype. The J gene is TRBJ1-1, the V gene TRBV7-9, with TRBD1 as a possible D gene (5 bases). CDR1 and CDR2 (germline): SEHNR, FQNEAQ (reference sequence). Trimming left V 5 bases short and J 6 bases short, with 16 bases between. There are 14 residues in the CDR3. CDR3 sequence (DNA): TGTGCCAGCAGCGCTACCCTTGGGGGAGCTGAAGCTTTCTTT. Protein product: CASSATLGGAEAFF.

This clonotype was detected many times. The chain joins TRBV2 to TRBJ2-7; 7 bases are a match to TRBD1. The CDR3 consists of 15 residues. V lost 7 bases and J lost 1; bases outside the gene matches: 10. Per germline, CDR1 SNHLY and CDR2 FYNNEI. The CDR3 DNA follows: TGTGCCAGCAATAAACAAGGACAGGCTTCCTACGAGCAGTACTTC. This encodes CASNKQGQASYEQYF.

Comment on this clonotype: One end of the junction is discordant with germline, which a read error may explain. This chain joins TRBV12-5 and TRBJ2-6; D may be TRBD1 (5 bases). The CDR3 length is 15 residues. Germline lookup yields CDR1 LGHNT and CDR2 FRNRAP. The CDR3 loop reads CASGSAVSGANVPTF. The CDR3 DNA reads as TGTGCTAGTGGTTCAGCAGTCTCTGGGGCCAACGTCCCGACTTTC. Supplemented by reference TRBV12-5 and TRBJ2-6, the full variable domain reads DARVTQTPRHKVTEMGQEVTMRCQPILGHNTVFWYRQTMMQGLELLAYFRNRAPLDDSGMPKDRFSAEMPDATLATLKIQPSEPRDSAVYFCASGSAVSGANVPTFGAGSRLTVL.

This rearrangement joins TRBV18 to TRBJ2-3; 11 bases are a match to TRBD2. The CDR3 loop spans 15 amino acids. Trimming took 6 bases from V and 2 from J; bases not matched to a gene: 4. Germline CDR1 KGHSH, CDR2 LQKENI. The CDR3, as DNA: TGTGCCAGCTCCCAGACTAGCGGGGTCACAGATACGCAGTATTTT. This translates into CASSQTSGVTDTQYF.

The table lists this clonotype with many counts. The chain combines TRBV29-1 with TRBJ2-3, with D perhaps given as TRBD1 or TRBD2 (7 bases each). From germline, CDR1 is SQVTM and CDR2 ANQGSEA. This CDR3 has 16 residues. As DNA, the CDR3 is TGCAGTCTTAAGGGGGCTAGCGGATCGGGGGGAGATACGCAGTATTTT. It is translated as CSLKGASGSGGDTQYF.

This clonotype occurred many times. The V gene is TRBV20-1, the J gene TRBJ2-7, with 11 positions matching TRBD2. J lost 1 base, V lost 6 bases, and 8 bases had no gene match. Germline V gene sequence: CDR1 DFQATT, CDR2 SNEGSKA (reference sequence). The length of the CDR3 is 15 residues. This CDR3 reads CSAPWTSGPSYEQYF. Written as DNA, the CDR3 is TGCAGTGCCCCGTGGACTAGCGGGCCTTCCTACGAGCAGTACTTC.

This clonotype was recorded at least ten times. The rearrangement joins TRBV28 to TRBJ1-3; D remains ambiguous. This CDR3 has 12 amino acids. V lost 3 bases and J lost 3, with 3 bases in between. From germline, CDR1 is MDHEN and CDR2 SYDVKM. CDR3 bases: TGTGCCAGCAGTTTGTTTGGAAACACCATATATTTT. Translating gives CASSLFGNTIYF.

This clonotype was observed many times. V gene TRBV27 combines with J gene TRBJ2-7, with 7 bases lining up with TRBD1. The germline V gene encodes CDR1 MNHEY and CDR2 SMNVEV (reference sequence). Trimming removed 0 bases from V and 4 bases from J; junction bases left unmatched: 9. The CDR3 is made up of 16 amino acids. CDR3 in amino acids: CASSLSGQFDAYEQYF. DNA of the CDR3: TGTGCCAGCAGTTTATCGGGACAGTTCGACGCTTACGAGCAGTACTTC.

This clonotype was seen repeatedly, ten times or more. For the CDR3, the DNA is TGTGCCAGCAGCCTTGGACAGCTAGGGACCCAGTACTTC. It encodes CASSLGQLGTQYF. The chain has TRBV7-8 and TRBJ2-5; maybe TRBD1 (6 bases). This CDR3 has 13 amino acids. Looked up from germline, CDR1 is SGHVS and CDR2 is FQNEAQ. Trimming removed 5 bases from V and 7 bases from J, with 14 bases in between.

This clonotype appeared a few times. The rearrangement links TRBV6-1 to TRBJ1-4, with D uncertain. Germline-derived CDR1 and CDR2 are MNHNS and SASEGT. The CDR3 extends over 12 amino acids. Trimming stripped 5 bases from V and 8 bases from J, with 9 bases between. The CDR3 loop reads CASSQSPEKLFF. CDR3 nucleotides: TGTGCCAGCAGTCAAAGCCCGGAAAAACTGTTTTTT.

In this sample, this clonotype turned up many times. This rearrangement joins TRBV6-2 or TRBV6-3 to TRBJ2-3; weak D call: TRBD1 (6 bases). Germline values: CDR1 MNHEY, CDR2 SVGEGT. This CDR3 spans 15 amino acids. Trimming stripped 4 bases from V and 2 bases from J, with 13 bases between. CDR3 residues: CASSSIGTPTDTQYF. The CDR3, as DNA: TGTGCCAGCAGTTCCATCGGGACACCCACAGATACGCAGTATTTT.

This clonotype was recorded at least ten times. The genes are TRBV30 and TRBJ2-7, with a possible D match to TRBD2 (6 bases). Trimming removed 0 bases at V and 11 bases at J, with 14 bases between. This CDR3 region has 12 residues. Per germline, CDR1 GTSNPN and CDR2 SVGIG (reference sequence). This CDR3 is CAWSVHGGGEYF. CDR3 sequence (DNA): TGTGCCTGGAGTGTACACGGGGGAGGAGAGTACTTC.

This clonotype was seen ten or more times. The V call is TRBV7-2, the J call TRBJ2-7; 11 bases line up with TRBD2. The CDR3 contains 16 residues. V shed 1 base, J shed 6 bases, and the junction held 8 bases outside the gene matches. CDR1 SGHTA and CDR2 FQGNSA come from the germline V gene. CDR3 amino acids: CASSLGLAGLPSEQYF. As DNA, the CDR3 is TGTGCCAGCAGCTTAGGACTAGCGGGACTCCCGAGCGAGCAGTACTTC.

This clonotype was recorded many times. The genes are TRBV20-1 and TRBJ2-7; 8 nucleotides align to TRBD1. CDR3 length equals 15 residues. Germline-derived CDR1 and CDR2 are DFQATT and SNEGSKA (reference sequence). Germline trimming cut 0 bases from V and 4 bases from J; bases unmatched to any gene: 8. The CDR3 reads CSARETGGNGYEQYF. CDR3 sequence (DNA): TGCAGTGCTAGAGAAACAGGGGGAAATGGGTACGAGCAGTACTTC.

This clonotype has just a few counts. The chain recombines TRBV4-1 with TRBJ1-6; unclear D gene. The CDR3 runs to 21 residues. CDR1 and CDR2 (germline): MGHRA, YSYEKL. V lost 0 bases, J lost 0 bases, and 21 bases lay in between. CDR3 DNA sequence: TGCGCCAGCAGCCAAGATCTTCGGTCCGCTCTTCCTAGCTCCTATAATTCACCCCTCCACTTT. Translating it yields CASSQDLRSALPSSYNSPLHF.

The chain couples TRBV5-1 to TRBJ2-3; 7 bases match TRBD1. CDR3 size: 15 residues. Unmatched junction bases numbered 9, after V lost 7 bases and J lost 1 base. Per the germline V gene, CDR1 is SGHRS and CDR2 is YFSETQ. The CDR3 reads CASSYPTGGTDTQYF. The CDR3 DNA is TGCGCCAGCTCTTATCCTACAGGGGGCACAGATACGCAGTATTTT.

This clonotype was counted ten times or more. As DNA, the CDR3 is TGTGCCAGCAGCTTCGCCGACTTTAGGACAGGGGGCGAGGACACCGGGGAGCTGTTTTTT. Its protein is CASSFADFRTGGEDTGELFF. This chain uses TRBV7-8 with TRBJ2-2, with 11 nucleotides matching TRBD1. This CDR3 is built from 20 residues. Per germline, CDR1 SGHVS and CDR2 FQNEAQ. J was trimmed by 3 bases and V by 3 bases; bases with no gene match: 15. Variable domain in full (rest from reference TRBV7-8 and TRBJ2-2): GAGVSQSPRYKVAKRGQDVALRCDPISGHVSLFWYQQALGQGPEFLTYFQNEAQLDKSGLPSDRFFAERPEGSVSTLKIQRTQQEDSAVYLCASSFADFRTGGEDTGELFFGEGSRLTVL.

V is TRBV12-3 or TRBV12-4 and J is TRBJ1-4; TRBD1 aligns across 7 bases. The CDR3 sequence is 14 residues long. Trimming removed 2 bases from V and 7 bases from J; junction bases left unmatched: 4. The DNA of the CDR3 is TGTGCCAGCAGTTTAAAGGGGGCGAGTGAAAAACTGTTTTTT. Amino acids: CASSLKGASEKLFF.

This clonotype has at least ten counts. The V and J genes are TRBV3-1 and TRBJ1-6; D gene unclear. CDR3 length: 12 residues. The germline V gene encodes CDR1 LGHDT and CDR2 YNNKEL (reference sequence). The ends were cut back, 1 base at V and 10 bases at J, with 5 bases in the middle. For the CDR3, the DNA is TGTGCCAGCAGCCAAGGCGGGTCACCCCTCCACTTT. The encoded protein is CASSQGGSPLHF.

This clonotype was detected ten times or more. The rearrangement links TRBV12-3 or TRBV12-4 to TRBJ1-1, with D tentatively TRBD1 (5 bases). The V end was cut by 7 bases, the J end by 2 bases, with 17 bases between. The CDR3 is 15 amino acids. The DNA for the CDR3 is TGTGCCAGCACCCTAGGGCTGGGGGGAAACACTGAAGCTTTCTTT. Its protein is CASTLGLGGNTEAFF.

This clonotype was counted many times. The genes are TRBV10-3 and TRBJ1-1; D unresolved. The V gene's germline CDR1 is ENHRY and CDR2 SYGVKD. Trimming removed 3 bases at V and 5 bases at J, with 13 bases between. CDR3 length equals 14 residues. This chain's CDR3 is CAISDEGEETEAFF. The CDR3 DNA is TGTGCCATCAGTGATGAGGGCGAGGAAACTGAAGCTTTCTTT.

The chain recombines TRBV18 with TRBJ2-1; 9 bases line up with TRBD1. The ends lost 0 bases at V and 2 bases at J; junction bases unmatched: 2. Germline assignment: CDR1 KGHSH and CDR2 LQKENI. The CDR3 covers 16 residues. CDR3 DNA: TGTGCCAGCTCACCACCGGGGGACAGGGCCTACAATGAGCAGTTCTTC. It encodes CASSPPGDRAYNEQFF.

This clonotype has at least ten counts. V gene TRBV2 combines with J gene TRBJ2-3; 11 nucleotides match TRBD2. Unmatched junction bases numbered 7, after V lost 7 bases and J lost 7 bases. Germline V lookup: CDR1 SNHLY, CDR2 FYNNEI. This CDR3 spans 14 amino acids. The CDR3 nucleotides read TGTGCCAGCATCCGACTAGCGGGAAGGAATACGCAGTATTTT. This sequence encodes CASIRLAGRNTQYF.

This clonotype was picked up many times. The chain has TRBV14 and TRBJ1-6; no definite D call. The CDR3 is 15 residues long. Per germline, CDR1 SGHDN and CDR2 FVKESK. Trimming left V 1 base short and J 7 bases short, with 11 bases between. The CDR3 bases are TGTGCCAGCAGCCAAGCCACAGCCGCAAATTCACCCCTCCACTTT. It yields the protein CASSQATAANSPLHF.

This clonotype was observed at least ten times. The J gene is TRBJ2-2, the V gene TRBV15, with 9 nucleotides matching TRBD2. Germline loops: CDR1 LNHNV, CDR2 YYDKDF (reference sequence). Trimming took 7 bases from V and 5 from J; bases not matched to a gene: 11. This CDR3 is 16 amino acids long. In DNA form, the CDR3 reads TGTGCCACCAATTTAGCGGGAGAGGCGGGGACCGGGGAGCTGTTTTTT. Its translation is CATNLAGEAGTGELFF.